A single sample is the source of the 16 T cell receptor beta chains below, sequenced in a study of T cell repertoires in cytomegalovirus infection. TCRdb reanalysed the reads using MiXCR and keeps one entry per CDR3 protein. This table holds almost 300,000 distinct CDR3 sequences, around 9.6% found once. Sequencing input: PBMCs. The receptor set was obtained from a human donor in good health (CMV status not recorded). Some clones in this sample may be carry-over from other donors' samples.

This clonotype was seen at least ten times. J is TRBJ2-1 and V is TRBV7-2; 8 bases are shared with TRBD1. CDR3 length equals 17 residues. V was clipped by 2 bases and J by 4 bases; unmatched bases: 10. Germline lookup yields CDR1 SGHTA and CDR2 FQGNSA. This CDR3 is CASSLRLSGQDYNEQFF. In nucleotides, the CDR3 is TGTGCCAGCAGCTTACGACTTTCGGGACAGGATTACAATGAGCAGTTCTTC.

This clonotype was recorded many times. J is TRBJ1-5 and V is TRBV4-1; D gene unclear. Germline V gene lookup returns CDR1 MGHRA and CDR2 YSYEKL. Deletions cut 3 bases from V and 0 bases from J, with 6 bases between. This CDR3 spans 14 amino acids. The CDR3 loop reads CASSQGDSNQPQHF. The DNA for the CDR3 is TGCGCCAGCAGCCAGGGAGATAGCAATCAGCCCCAGCATTTT.

This clonotype was seen a handful of times. The rearrangement links TRBV2 to TRBJ1-2; D is uncertain. Between the trimmed V and J ends, which lost 3 bases and 10 bases, there was a span of 21 bases. The CDR3 consists of 15 residues. CDR1 and CDR2 from the germline V gene are SNHLY and FYNNEI. In nucleotides, the CDR3 is TGTGCCAGCAGTGATTCCTTTGGAGACCTTAATCCCTACACCTTC. Its translation is CASSDSFGDLNPYTF.

This clonotype was counted many times. The genes are TRBV6-2 or TRBV6-3 and TRBJ2-3; 9 bases match TRBD1. Germline lookup yields CDR1 MNHEY and CDR2 SVGEGT. CDR3 length: 15 amino acids. Germline trimming cut 6 bases from V and 4 bases from J; bases unmatched to any gene: 8. The CDR3 DNA reads TGTGCCAGCAGGGGCAACAGGGGGCGCGCAGATACGCAGTATTTT. It is translated as CASRGNRGRADTQYF.

CDR3: CSARETFIRDLYGYTF. The CDR3 nucleotides are TGCAGTGCTAGAGAGACATTTATTCGAGACCTCTATGGCTACACCTTC. This rearrangement joins TRBV20-1 to TRBJ1-2; unclear D gene. The CDR3 has 16 amino acids. Trimming stripped 0 bases from V and 4 bases from J, with 18 bases between. Germline-derived CDR1 and CDR2 are DFQATT and SNEGSKA (reference sequence).

This clonotype was counted ten times or more. The V and J genes are TRBV5-1 and TRBJ2-5; 9 bases agree with TRBD1. The CDR3 length is 15 residues. Germline V gene lookup returns CDR1 SGHRS and CDR2 YFSETQ. V dropped 2 bases and J dropped 4; count of bases not matched to a gene: 6. For the CDR3, the DNA is TGCGCCAGCAGCTTAGTAGGGACAGGGCGAGAGACCCAGTACTTC. Translation: CASSLVGTGRETQYF. Filled out from reference TRBV5-1 and TRBJ2-5, the complete variable domain reads KAGVTQTPRYLIKTRGQQVTLSCSPISGHRSVSWYQQTPGQGLQFLFEYFSETQRNKGNFPGRFSGRQFSNSRSEMNVSTLELGDSALYLCASSLVGTGRETQYFGPGTRLLVL.

This clonotype was observed a handful of times. The genes are TRBV5-4 and TRBJ1-4; no firm D call. In germline, CDR1 is SGHNT, CDR2 YYREEE (reference sequence). Trimming cost V 2 bases and J 8 bases, with 10 bases left between them. This CDR3 is built from 13 residues. The CDR3 nucleotides are TGTGCCAGCAGCTTAAGCTTAGGCGAAAAACTGTTTTTT. Its protein is CASSLSLGEKLFF.

The sample holds many counts of this clonotype. CDR3: CASSPLGRSSYEQYV. CDR3 in DNA: TGTGCCAGCAGCCCATTGGGGCGTAGCTCCTACGAGCAGTACGTC. The rearrangement joins TRBV7-2 to TRBJ2-7; a possible D gene is TRBD1 (5 bases). V lost 5 bases and J lost 0, with 14 bases in between. CDR3 length: 15 amino acids. Germline loops: CDR1 SGHTA, CDR2 FQGNSA.

Details on this clonotype: Mismatch with germline at one junction end may stem from a read error. CDR3 amino acids: CSARRERGMNTEAIF. As DNA, the CDR3 is TGCAGTGCTAGGAGGGAGAGGGGAATGAACACTGAAGCTATCTTT. The V gene is TRBV20-1, the J gene TRBJ1-1; TRBD1 is a possible D gene (5 bases). Germline CDR1 reads DFQATT; CDR2 reads SNEGSKA (reference sequence). The CDR3 runs 15 residues.

The chain links TRBV5-6 to TRBJ1-1, with no clear D. Germline V gives CDR1 SGHDT, CDR2 YYEEEE. V dropped 0 bases and J dropped 4 bases, with 13 bases sitting between them. The CDR3 covers 15 residues. The DNA of the CDR3 is TGTGCCAGCAGCTTGGGGTTCGGTACTGGCACTGAAGCTTTCTTT. Amino acids: CASSLGFGTGTEAFF.

At least ten counts were recorded for this clonotype. This chain links TRBV20-1 with TRBJ2-2; 7 nucleotides match TRBD1. Germline CDR1 and CDR2: DFQATT and SNEGSKA (reference sequence). V shed 3 bases, J shed 3 bases, and the junction held 7 bases outside the gene matches. CDR3 length equals 15 residues. The CDR3 coding sequence is TGCAGTGCTAGCCGGGGACAGACGGACACCGGGGAGCTGTTTTTT. Translating gives CSASRGQTDTGELFF.

This sequence joins TRBV12-5 and TRBJ1-1; the D is unclear. Trimming left V 1 base short and J 7 bases short, with 16 bases between. Germline assignment: CDR1 LGHNT and CDR2 FRNRAP. The CDR3 runs to 15 residues. The CDR3 DNA follows: TGTGCTAGTGGTTTGGGGGTCTCCTTGGGAATTGAAGCTTTCTTT. Amino acids: CASGLGVSLGIEAFF.

This clonotype has a handful of counts. The chain links TRBV29-1 to TRBJ1-2; no reliable D call. V was trimmed by 1 base and J by 6 bases, leaving 15 bases between them. This CDR3 has 14 amino acids. Germline V CDR1 and CDR2: SQVTM, ANQGSEA. CDR3 amino acids: CSVEGVMGSDGYTF. The CDR3 DNA follows: TGCAGCGTTGAAGGAGTAATGGGATCGGATGGCTACACCTTC.

The chain combines TRBV28 with TRBJ1-2; D remains unclear. Germline CDR1 MDHEN, CDR2 SYDVKM. The V and J ends lost 5 bases and 4 bases respectively, with 14 bases between them. The CDR3 has 14 residues. The CDR3 loop reads CASSDLRAGYGYTF. CDR3 sequence (DNA): TGTGCCAGCAGTGACTTAAGGGCCGGCTATGGCTACACCTTC.

In this sample, this clonotype turned up a few times. J is TRBJ2-7 and V is TRBV28, with D perhaps TRBD2 (7 bases). Per germline, CDR1 MDHEN and CDR2 SYDVKM. The CDR3 is 14 residues long. V lost 5 bases and J 0 bases, leaving 11 bases between the germline ends. The CDR3 DNA follows: TGTGCCAGCAGTAGGGGGGGGAGCTCCTACGAGCAGTACGTC. This sequence encodes CASSRGGSSYEQYV.

This clonotype was recorded at least ten times. This chain links TRBV7-2 with TRBJ1-2; TRBD1 is a possible D gene (6 bases). V was pared by 5 bases and J by 7 bases, with 11 bases between. CDR1 is SGHTA and CDR2 is FQGNSA in the germline V gene. CDR3 length: 12 residues. CDR3 sequence: CASSRQAAGYTF. CDR3 nucleotides: TGTGCCAGCAGCCGACAGGCTGCTGGCTACACCTTC.